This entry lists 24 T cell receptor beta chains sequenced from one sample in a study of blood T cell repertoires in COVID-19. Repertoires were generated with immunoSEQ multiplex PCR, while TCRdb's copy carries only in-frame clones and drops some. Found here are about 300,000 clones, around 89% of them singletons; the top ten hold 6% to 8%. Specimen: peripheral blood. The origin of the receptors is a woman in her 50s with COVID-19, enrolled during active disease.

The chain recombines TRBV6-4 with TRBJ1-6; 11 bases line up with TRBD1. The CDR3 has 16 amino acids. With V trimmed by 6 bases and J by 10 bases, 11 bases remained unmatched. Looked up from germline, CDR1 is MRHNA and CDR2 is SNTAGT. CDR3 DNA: TGTGCCAGCAGCGAACTAGGACAGGGGGCTAGATCACCCCTCCACTTT. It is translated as CASSELGQGARSPLHF.

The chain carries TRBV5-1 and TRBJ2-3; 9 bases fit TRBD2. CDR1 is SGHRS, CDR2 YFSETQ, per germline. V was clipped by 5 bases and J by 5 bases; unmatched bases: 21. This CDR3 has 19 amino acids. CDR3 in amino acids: CASSSGILSSGTAGDTQYF. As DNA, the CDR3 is TGCGCCAGCAGTTCGGGGATCCTATCTAGCGGGACCGCGGGAGATACGCAGTATTTT.

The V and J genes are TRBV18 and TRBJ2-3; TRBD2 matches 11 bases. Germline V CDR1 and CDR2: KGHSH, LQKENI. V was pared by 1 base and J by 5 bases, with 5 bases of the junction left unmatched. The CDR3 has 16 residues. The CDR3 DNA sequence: TGTGCCAGCTCACCACTTTTAACTAGCGGGAGAGATACGCAGTATTTT. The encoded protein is CASSPLLTSGRDTQYF.

The CDR3 bases are TGTGCCAGCAGCTTGGACAGAGATCAGCCCCAGCATTTT. This translates into CASSLDRDQPQHF. The chain employs TRBV7-8 and TRBJ1-5; the D gene is possibly TRBD1 (6 bases). Germline V CDR1 and CDR2: SGHVS, FQNEAQ. This CDR3 is built from 13 residues. The V gene lost 3 bases and the J gene lost 5 bases, with 8 bases spanning the gap.

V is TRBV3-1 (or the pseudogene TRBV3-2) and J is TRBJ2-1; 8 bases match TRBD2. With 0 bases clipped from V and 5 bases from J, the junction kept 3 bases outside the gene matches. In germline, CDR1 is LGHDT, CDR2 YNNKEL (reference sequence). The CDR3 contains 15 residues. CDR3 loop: CASSQELAVNNEQFF. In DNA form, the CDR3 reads TGTGCCAGCAGCCAAGAACTAGCGGTGAACAATGAGCAGTTCTTC.

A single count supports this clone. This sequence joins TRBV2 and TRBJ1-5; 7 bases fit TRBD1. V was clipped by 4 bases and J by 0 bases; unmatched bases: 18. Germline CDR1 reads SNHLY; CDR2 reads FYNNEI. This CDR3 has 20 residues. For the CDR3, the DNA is TGTGCCAGCAGTGGACCTGAGAGCAGGGGGTCGATTTATAGCAATCAGCCCCAGCATTTT. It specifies CASSGPESRGSIYSNQPQHF.

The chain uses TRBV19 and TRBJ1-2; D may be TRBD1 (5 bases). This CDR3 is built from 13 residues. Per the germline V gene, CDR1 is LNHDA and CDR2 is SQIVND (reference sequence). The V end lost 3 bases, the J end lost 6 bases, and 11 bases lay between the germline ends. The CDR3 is CASSIRQGDGYTF. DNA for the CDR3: TGTGCCAGTAGTATTCGTCAGGGTGATGGCTACACCTTC.

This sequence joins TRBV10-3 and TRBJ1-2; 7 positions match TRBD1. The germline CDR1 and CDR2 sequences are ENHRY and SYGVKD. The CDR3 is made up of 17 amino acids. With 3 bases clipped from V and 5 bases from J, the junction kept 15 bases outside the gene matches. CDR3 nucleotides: TGTGCCATCAGTGAAATGGCCGGGACAGCGATCGTTTATGGCTACACCTTC. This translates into CAISEMAGTAIVYGYTF.

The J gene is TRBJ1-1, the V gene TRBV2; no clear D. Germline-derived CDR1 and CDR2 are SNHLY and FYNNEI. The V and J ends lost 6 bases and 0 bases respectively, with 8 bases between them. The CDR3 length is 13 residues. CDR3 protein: CASSPEVNTEAFF. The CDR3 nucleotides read TGTGCCAGCAGCCCCGAGGTGAACACTGAAGCTTTCTTT.

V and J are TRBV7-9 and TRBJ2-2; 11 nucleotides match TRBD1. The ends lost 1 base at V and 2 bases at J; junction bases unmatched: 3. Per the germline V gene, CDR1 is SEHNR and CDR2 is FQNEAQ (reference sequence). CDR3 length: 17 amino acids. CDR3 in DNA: TGTGCCAGCAGCTTAGGGACAGGGGGCTCTAACACCGGGGAGCTGTTTTTT. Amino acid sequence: CASSLGTGGSNTGELFF.

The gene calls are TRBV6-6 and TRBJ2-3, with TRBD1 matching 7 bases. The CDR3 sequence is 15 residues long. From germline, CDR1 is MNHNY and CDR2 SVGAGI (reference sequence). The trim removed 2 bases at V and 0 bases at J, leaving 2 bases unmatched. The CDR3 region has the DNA TGTGCCAGCAGTTACAAGGGGGCAAGCACAGATACGCAGTATTTT. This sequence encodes CASSYKGASTDTQYF.

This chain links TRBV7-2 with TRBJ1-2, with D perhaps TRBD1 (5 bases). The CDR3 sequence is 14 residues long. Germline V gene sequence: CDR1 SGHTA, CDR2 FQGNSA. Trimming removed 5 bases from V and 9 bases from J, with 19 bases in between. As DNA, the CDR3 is TGTGCCAGCAGCCCCCTGGGACTCCGATCAAGCTACACCTTC. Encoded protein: CASSPLGLRSSYTF.

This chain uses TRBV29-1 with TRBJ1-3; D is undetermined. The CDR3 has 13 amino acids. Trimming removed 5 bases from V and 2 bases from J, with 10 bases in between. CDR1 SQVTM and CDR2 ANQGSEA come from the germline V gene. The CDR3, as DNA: TGCAGCGTTTATTACAGAGCTGGAAACACCATATATTTT. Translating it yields CSVYYRAGNTIYF.

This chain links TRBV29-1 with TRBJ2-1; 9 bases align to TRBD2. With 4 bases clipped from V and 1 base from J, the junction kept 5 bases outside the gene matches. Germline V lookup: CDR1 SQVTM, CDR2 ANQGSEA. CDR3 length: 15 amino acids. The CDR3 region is CSVVGTSFSYNEQFF. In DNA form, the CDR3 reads TGCAGCGTTGTAGGGACTAGCTTTTCCTACAATGAGCAGTTCTTC.

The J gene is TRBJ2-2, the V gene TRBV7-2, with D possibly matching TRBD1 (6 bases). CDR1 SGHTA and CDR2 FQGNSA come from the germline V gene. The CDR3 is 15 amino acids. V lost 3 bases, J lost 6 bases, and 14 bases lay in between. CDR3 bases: TGTGCCAGCAGCTTTAGGGGGAGAGGGCCCGGGGAGCTGTTTTTT. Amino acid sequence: CASSFRGRGPGELFF.

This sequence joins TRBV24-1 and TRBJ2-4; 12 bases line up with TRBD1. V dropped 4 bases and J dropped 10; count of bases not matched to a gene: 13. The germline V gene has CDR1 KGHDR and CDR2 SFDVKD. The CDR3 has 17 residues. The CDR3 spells CATSDRASGQGAQIQYF. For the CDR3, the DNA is TGTGCCACCAGTGACCGGGCCTCGGGACAGGGGGCCCAAATTCAGTACTTC.

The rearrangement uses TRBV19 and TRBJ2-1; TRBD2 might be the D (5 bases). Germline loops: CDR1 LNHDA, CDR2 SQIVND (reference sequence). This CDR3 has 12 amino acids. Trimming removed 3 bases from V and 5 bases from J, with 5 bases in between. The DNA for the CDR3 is TGTGCCAGTAGTATCGGGAACAATGAGCAGTTCTTC. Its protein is CASSIGNNEQFF.

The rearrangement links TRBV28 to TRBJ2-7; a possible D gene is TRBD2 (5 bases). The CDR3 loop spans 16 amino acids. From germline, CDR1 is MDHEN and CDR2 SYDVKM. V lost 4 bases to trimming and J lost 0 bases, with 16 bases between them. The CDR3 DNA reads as TGTGCCAGCAGTTCTCCCCTGCCAGGAGGCTCCTACGAGCAGTACTTC. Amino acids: CASSSPLPGGSYEQYF.

The CDR3 spells CASSQERGSSTDTQYF. DNA for the CDR3: TGCGCCAGCAGCCAAGAGCGGGGAAGTAGCACAGATACGCAGTATTTT. This chain connects TRBV4-1 to TRBJ2-3; D perhaps matches TRBD2 (6 bases). The V and J ends lost 0 bases and 0 bases respectively, with 10 bases between them. Germline-derived CDR1 and CDR2 are MGHRA and YSYEKL. The CDR3 has 16 amino acids.

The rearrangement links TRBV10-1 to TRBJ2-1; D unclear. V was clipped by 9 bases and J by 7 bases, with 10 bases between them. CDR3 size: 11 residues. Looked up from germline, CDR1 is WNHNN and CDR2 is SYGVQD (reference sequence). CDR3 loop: CASILRNEQFF. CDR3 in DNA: TGCGCCAGTATTCTAAGAAATGAGCAGTTCTTC.

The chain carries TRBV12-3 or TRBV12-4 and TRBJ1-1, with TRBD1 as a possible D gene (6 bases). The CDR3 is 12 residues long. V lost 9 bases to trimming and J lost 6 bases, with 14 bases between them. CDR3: CASGGGRSEAFF. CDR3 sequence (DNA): TGTGCCAGTGGGGGGGGCAGGTCTGAAGCTTTCTTT.

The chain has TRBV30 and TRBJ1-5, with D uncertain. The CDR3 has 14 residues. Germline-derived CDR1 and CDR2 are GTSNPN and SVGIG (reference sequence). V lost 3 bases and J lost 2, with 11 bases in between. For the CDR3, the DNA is TGTGCCTGGAGGAGGAGCGGGGGCAATCAGCCCCAGCATTTT. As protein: CAWRRSGGNQPQHF.

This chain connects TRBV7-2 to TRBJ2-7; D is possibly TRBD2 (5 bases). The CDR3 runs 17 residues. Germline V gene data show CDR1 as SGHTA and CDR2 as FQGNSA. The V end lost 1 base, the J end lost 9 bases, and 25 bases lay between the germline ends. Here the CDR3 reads CASSLVIHRRDYLGQYF. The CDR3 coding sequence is TGTGCCAGCAGCTTAGTAATTCATCGCCGAGACTACCTAGGGCAGTACTTC.

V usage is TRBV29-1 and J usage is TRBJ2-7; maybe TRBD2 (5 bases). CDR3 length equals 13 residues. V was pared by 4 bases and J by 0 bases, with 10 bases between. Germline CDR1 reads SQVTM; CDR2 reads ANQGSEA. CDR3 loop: CSVGGQPSYEQYF. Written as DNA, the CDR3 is TGCAGCGTTGGCGGGCAGCCCTCCTACGAGCAGTACTTC.